This TCR beta chain was retrieved from a study of blood T cells in healthy people across ages. With regard to this clonotype: What it binds is not known.

Then a second PCR, running roughly 6 to 11 cycles, was carried out with a sample-barcoded 5' primer and a J-beta primer mix. Each CDR3 protein is one row after TCRdb ran MiXCR on the 5' RACE reads. The repertoire holds roughly 680,000 distinct CDR3 sequences, around 50% seen once, with roughly 13% in the top ten. V was shortened by 2 bases and J by 9 bases, with 13 bases between the two germline ends. This CDR3 is 13 amino acids long. Germline loops: CDR1 SEHNR, CDR2 FQNEAQ (reference sequence). Points from the study as a whole: The donors' CMV status was not determined, possibly confounding changes in expanded clonotypes.

The chain is built from TRBV7-9 and TRBJ1-1; D remains unclear. This clonotype was sampled from a woman older than 75 in good health. The sequencing sample was made of blood. The CDR3 region has the DNA TGTGCCAGCAGCTTAAATCATGGGGAAAAAGCTTTCTTT. It yields the protein CASSLNHGEKAFF.